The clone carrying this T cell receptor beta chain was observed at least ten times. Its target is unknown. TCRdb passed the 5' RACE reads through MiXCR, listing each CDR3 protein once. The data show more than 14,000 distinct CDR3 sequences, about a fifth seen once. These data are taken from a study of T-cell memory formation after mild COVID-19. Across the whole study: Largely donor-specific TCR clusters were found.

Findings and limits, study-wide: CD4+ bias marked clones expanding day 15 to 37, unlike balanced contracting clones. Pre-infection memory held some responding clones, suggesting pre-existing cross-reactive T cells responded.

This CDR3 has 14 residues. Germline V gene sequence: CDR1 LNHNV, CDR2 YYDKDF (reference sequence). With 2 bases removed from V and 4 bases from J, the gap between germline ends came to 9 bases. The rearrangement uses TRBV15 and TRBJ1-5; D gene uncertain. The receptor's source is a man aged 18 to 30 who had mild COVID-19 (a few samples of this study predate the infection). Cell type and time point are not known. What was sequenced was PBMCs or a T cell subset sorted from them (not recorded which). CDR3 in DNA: TGTGCCACCAGCAGACCCCCGGGGAATCAGCCCCAGCATTTT. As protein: CATSRPPGNQPQHF.